One TCR beta chain is described in this entry. Its antigen is currently unknown. The CDR3 sequence is 14 residues long. V dropped 8 bases and J dropped 5; count of bases not matched to a gene: 9. Germline assignment: CDR1 SNHLY and CDR2 FYNNEI. This sample was included in a study of cytomegalovirus exposure and HLA in healthy donors. Study at large: An earlier analysis found fewer than 140 million unique TCR beta sequences from about 190 million T cells. From donors who were HLA-typed, an early data release held 65 million to 85 million unique TCRs. Broader study findings: Links to common viral pathogens appeared, in a later analysis, for several of the most significant clusters.

The PCR ran on 60 Vbeta and 13 Jbeta primers. Repertoires were generated with immunoSEQ multiplex PCR, while TCRdb's copy carries only in-frame clones and drops some. Counted here are about 180,000 clones, 80% occurring once; the ten biggest clones make up approximately 1.2%. This receptor was obtained from a man in his thirties or forties in good health and CMV-seronegative. This sequence joins TRBV2 and TRBJ2-1; 7 nucleotides match TRBD2. Sequencing was performed on PBMCs. The CDR3 nucleotides read TGTGCCAGCTTCGGGGCTAGCGGTCACAATGAGCAGTTCTTC. The encoded protein is CASFGASGHNEQFF. Together with reference TRBV2 and TRBJ2-1, the CDR3 gives the full variable domain: EPEVTQTPSHQVTQMGQEVILRCVPISNHLYFYWYRQILGQKVEFLVSFYNNEISEKSEIFDDQFSVERPDGSNFTLKIRSTKLEDSAMYFCASFGASGHNEQFFGPGTRLTVL.